One and the same sample provided the 21 T cell receptor beta chains below, sequenced in a study of shared clonotypes between healthy human individuals. Assay used: immunoSEQ multiplex PCR; TCRdb lists only in-frame clones, some missing. The repertoire holds about 2,500,000 clones, with more than 80% as singletons. The sample comprised naive CD4+ T cells sorted from blood. Subset denoted: CD45RA+ positively selected. The source is a man in his late teens or twenties in good health.

The chain is built from TRBV7-2 and TRBJ2-2; no clear D. Trimming cost V 5 bases and J 6 bases, with 7 bases left between them. This CDR3 is built from 12 residues. Germline assignment: CDR1 SGHTA and CDR2 FQGNSA. CDR3 in amino acids: CASSDPPGELFF. The CDR3 DNA reads TGTGCCAGCAGCGACCCGCCCGGGGAGCTGTTTTTT.

The chain couples TRBV21-1 to TRBJ2-5; TRBD2 reflects the table's D call only, with no check against the DNA. TRBV21-1 is a pseudogene locus. This CDR3 spans 15 amino acids. For the CDR3, the DNA is TGTGCCAGCAGCAAATGTCTGGCTAGCGGGGAGACCCAGTACTTC. Translation: CASSKCLASGETQYF.

This clone was seen a few times. In DNA form, the CDR3 reads TGTGCCAGCAGCTTAGCCAGGGGCTCGGCTTACGAGCAGTACTTC. It specifies CASSLARGSAYEQYF. The chain employs TRBV11-2 and TRBJ2-7, with a weak D call TRBD1 (6 bases). The CDR3 totals 15 residues. V shed 1 base and J shed 4 bases, with 14 bases lying between them. CDR1 is SGHAT, CDR2 FQNNGV, per germline. Full variable domain (rest looked up from reference TRBV11-2 and TRBJ2-7): EAGVAQSPRYKIIEKRQSVAFWCNPISGHATLYWYQQILGQGPKLLIQFQNNGVVDDSQLPKDRFSAERLKGVDSTLKIQPAKLEDSAVYLCASSLARGSAYEQYFGPGTRLTVT.

The rearrangement joins TRBV9 to TRBJ2-2; tentatively, D is TRBD2 (6 bases). V lost 4 bases and J lost 0, with 13 bases in between. Germline CDR1 and CDR2: SGDLS and YYNGEE. The CDR3 is 16 amino acids. CDR3: CASSIEAGTNTGELFF. CDR3 DNA sequence: TGTGCCAGCAGCATCGAAGCGGGCACGAACACCGGGGAGCTGTTTTTT.

This clone has a single count. The V gene is TRBV5-8, the J gene TRBJ1-5; D is unresolved. V shed 4 bases and J shed 0 bases, with 11 bases lying between them. Germline V gives CDR1 SGHTS, CDR2 YDEGEE. The CDR3 has 15 residues. CDR3 DNA: TGTGCCAGCAGCCCGCTGAGTTATAGCAATCAGCCCCAGCATTTT. The encoded protein is CASSPLSYSNQPQHF.

A note on this clone: This likely comes from a read error, as the CDR3 has no conserved phenylalanine or tryptophan at its end. The rearrangement joins TRBV7-2 to TRBJ1-2; perhaps TRBD1 as D (6 bases). V lost 6 bases and J 8 bases, leaving 19 bases between the germline ends. The CDR3 is made up of 14 amino acids. Per germline, CDR1 SGHTA and CDR2 FQGNSA. Written as DNA, the CDR3 is TGTGCCAGCAGTTTATCTGCTGGGGGGGGCGGCTACACCTCC. As protein: CASSLSAGGGGYTS.

In this sample, this clone turned up a few times. This rearrangement joins TRBV30 to TRBJ1-1; D remains ambiguous. The germline CDR1 and CDR2 sequences are GTSNPN and SVGIG (reference sequence). Trimming left V 5 bases short and J 3 bases short, with 7 bases between. The CDR3 covers 11 residues. The CDR3 DNA reads TGTGCCTGGTTCGTTTACACTGAAGCTTTCTTT. Amino acids: CAWFVYTEAFF.

The V and J genes are TRBV5-4 and TRBJ1-4, with 7 bases fitting TRBD1. CDR1 SGHNT and CDR2 YYREEE come from the germline V gene (reference sequence). The CDR3 runs 14 residues. J lost 4 bases, V lost 1 base, and 1 base had no gene match. Here the CDR3 DNA reads TGTGCCAGCAGCTTGACAGGGGTTAATGAAAAACTGTTTTTT. This gives the protein CASSLTGVNEKLFF.

V and J are TRBV7-2 and TRBJ2-7; perhaps D is TRBD1 or TRBD2 (5 bases each). Trimming pared 5 bases from V and 0 bases from J, leaving 11 bases between. CDR3 length: 14 residues. Germline assignment: CDR1 SGHTA and CDR2 FQGNSA. The CDR3 reads CASSHPGGSYEQYF. CDR3 sequence (DNA): TGTGCCAGCAGCCATCCTGGGGGCTCCTACGAGCAGTACTTC.

For the CDR3, the DNA is TGCGCCAGCAGCCTCCTAGGGGGGACGAACACTGAAGCTTTCTTT. Residues: CASSLLGGTNTEAFF. The chain couples TRBV4-1 to TRBJ1-1, with D maybe TRBD1 (6 bases). Trimming removed 4 bases from V and 1 base from J, with 13 bases in between. The germline V gene has CDR1 MGHRA and CDR2 YSYEKL. This CDR3 region has 15 residues.

This rearrangement joins TRBV30 to TRBJ2-5; D unresolved. The better agreement between TRBJ2-7 and the DNA end casts doubt on the J call. The CDR3 is made up of 13 amino acids. Germline V CDR1 and CDR2: GTSNPN, SVGIG (reference sequence). Here the CDR3 DNA reads TGTGCCGGGGTGGTACGAACCTCCTACGAGCAGTACTTC. Amino acid sequence: CAGVVRTSYEQYF.

V is TRBV19 and J is TRBJ2-2; D possibly corresponds to TRBD1 (5 bases). V was clipped by 5 bases and J by 4 bases, with 14 bases between them. The length of the CDR3 is 15 residues. Germline assignment: CDR1 LNHDA and CDR2 SQIVND (reference sequence). The CDR3 sequence: CASSGADVFTGELFF. As DNA, the CDR3 is TGTGCCAGTAGTGGGGCGGACGTCTTCACCGGGGAGCTGTTTTTT.

The V and J genes are TRBV7-9 and TRBJ2-7; the match to TRBD1 covers 10 bases. The J segment lost 1 base and the V segment lost 5 bases, leaving 8 bases of the junction unmatched. Germline V gives CDR1 SEHNR, CDR2 FQNEAQ (reference sequence). CDR3 size: 16 residues. For the CDR3, the DNA is TGTGCCAGCAGCCCTGGACAGGGGGTGATTTCCTACGAGCAGTACTTC. Its protein product is CASSPGQGVISYEQYF.

This clone showed up just once. This chain joins TRBV10-3 and TRBJ1-4, with TRBD1 matching 7 bases. The CDR3 is 17 amino acids. Germline trimming cut 6 bases from V and 1 base from J; bases unmatched to any gene: 11. The V gene's germline CDR1 is ENHRY and CDR2 SYGVKD. The CDR3 nucleotides are TGTGCCATCAGCGGGGGGACAGTGGGGCTAACTAATGAAAAACTGTTTTTT. Translation gives CAISGGTVGLTNEKLFF.

The J gene is TRBJ2-3, the V gene TRBV5-1, with 11 positions matching TRBD1. The CDR3 loop spans 16 amino acids. Unmatched junction bases numbered 6, after V lost 3 bases and J lost 3 bases. CDR1 and CDR2 (germline): SGHRS, YFSETQ. CDR3 DNA sequence: TGCGCCAGCAGCTCAGCCGGGACAGGGGGGACAGATACGCAGTATTTT. Translated, it gives CASSSAGTGGTDTQYF.

J is TRBJ2-2 and V is TRBV29-1; D unclear. Germline assignment: CDR1 SQVTM and CDR2 ANQGSEA. V lost 4 bases and J lost 7, with 16 bases in between. CDR3 length: 14 amino acids. CDR3 region: CSVVGRKVDGELFF. The CDR3 DNA reads TGCAGCGTTGTAGGTCGAAAGGTAGACGGGGAGCTGTTTTTT.

V usage is TRBV5-5 and J usage is TRBJ1-1; TRBD1 is a possible D gene (6 bases). V lost 6 bases to trimming and J lost 1 base, with 10 bases between them. Germline V gives CDR1 SGHKS, CDR2 YYEKEE (reference sequence). CDR3 length: 13 residues. CDR3 residues: CASIGQPNTEAFF. The CDR3 region has the DNA TGTGCCAGCATCGGACAGCCGAACACTGAAGCTTTCTTT. Full variable domain (outside the CDR3, taken from reference TRBV5-5 and TRBJ1-1): DAGVTQSPTHLIKTRGQQVTLRCSPISGHKSVSWYQQVLGQGPQFIFQYYEKEERGRGNFPDRFSARQFPNYSSELNVNALLLGDSALYLCASIGQPNTEAFFGQGTRLTVV.

V gene TRBV28 combines with J gene TRBJ2-3, with D unclear. CDR1 is MDHEN and CDR2 is SYDVKM in the germline V gene. The CDR3 is 14 amino acids. V was trimmed by 2 bases and J by 6 bases, leaving 12 bases between them. CDR3 sequence: CASSLGYAEDTQYF. In DNA form, the CDR3 reads TGTGCCAGCAGTTTAGGCTATGCGGAGGATACGCAGTATTTT.

A word on this clone: The sample holds other DNA sequences that translate to the same CDR3. This sequence joins TRBV5-6 and TRBJ1-1, with TRBD1 as a possible D gene (5 bases). CDR1 is SGHDT, CDR2 YYEEEE, per germline. This CDR3 comprises 14 residues. V dropped 4 bases and J dropped 3 bases, with 13 bases sitting between them. In nucleotides, the CDR3 is TGTGCCAGCAGCCTGGCGGGACGGTACACTGAAGCTTTCTTT. Translation: CASSLAGRYTEAFF.

The chain is built from TRBV15 and TRBJ2-1, with no clear D. CDR1 is LNHNV and CDR2 is YYDKDF in the germline V gene (reference sequence). The CDR3 is 13 residues long. V was trimmed by 2 bases and J by 8 bases, leaving 10 bases between them. CDR3 nucleotide sequence: TGTGCCACCAGCAGATCAGCATTCGATGAGCAGTTCTTC. This sequence encodes CATSRSAFDEQFF. Based on the CDR3 plus reference TRBV15 and TRBJ2-1, the full variable domain is DAMVIQNPRYQVTQFGKPVTLSCSQTLNHNVMYWYQQKSSQAPKLLFHYYDKDFNNEADTPDNFQSRRPNTSFCFLDIRSPGLGDTAMYLCATSRSAFDEQFFGPGTRLTVL.

For this clone: Different DNA sequences within this sample yield the same CDR3. The chain links TRBV6-5 to TRBJ1-5; D is uncertain. Germline lookup yields CDR1 MNHEY and CDR2 SVGAGI. The CDR3 length is 13 residues. Trimming cost V 2 bases and J 4 bases, with 6 bases left between them. CDR3 residues: CASSYGGNQPQHF. The CDR3 region has the DNA TGTGCCAGCAGTTACGGAGGGAATCAGCCCCAGCATTTT.